This TCR beta chain was sequenced in a study of CXCR3-negative and CXCR3-positive naive CD8 T cells. Study results and caveats: TCR strength was inferred from TRB CDR3 properties, while surface CD5 was comparable between naive subsets. The TRB CDR3s that CXCR3-positive naive cells carried were more hydrophobic than those of CXCR3-negative naive cells.

UMI-tagged TRB cDNA libraries were built via 5' RACE. After re-calling the 5' RACE reads, TCRdb lists one entry per CDR3 protein, DNA absent. This sample's table reports 6,000 to 8,500 distinct CDR3 sequences. The CDR3 totals 15 residues. Germline-derived CDR1 and CDR2 are ENHRY and SYGVKD. Considering frequency, this clonotype is medium-sized. Its antigen is undetermined. J is TRBJ2-5 and V is TRBV10-3; the TCRdb call, TRBD1, lacks DNA for checking. The sequenced material came from naive CXCR3+ CD8+ T cells from blood. The subset here: CD45RO-CCR7+CD27+CD95- naive CD8+ T cells expressing CXCR3 (TNR3+). This clonotype was obtained from a human donor in good health. Some clones in this sample may be carry-over from other donors' samples. CDR3 residues: CAISDSEQDQETQYF.